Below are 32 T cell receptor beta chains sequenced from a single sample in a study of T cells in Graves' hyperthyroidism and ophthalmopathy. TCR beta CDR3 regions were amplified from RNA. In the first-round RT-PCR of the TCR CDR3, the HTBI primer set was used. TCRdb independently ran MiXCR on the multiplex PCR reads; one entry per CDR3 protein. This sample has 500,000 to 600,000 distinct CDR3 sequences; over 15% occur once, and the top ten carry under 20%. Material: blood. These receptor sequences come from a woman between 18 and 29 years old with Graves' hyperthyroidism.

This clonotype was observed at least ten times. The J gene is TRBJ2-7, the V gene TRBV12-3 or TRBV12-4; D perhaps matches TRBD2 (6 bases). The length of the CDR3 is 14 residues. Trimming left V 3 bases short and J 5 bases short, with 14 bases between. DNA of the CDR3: TGTGCCAGCAGTTTGGAGGGGTTACGTAACGAGCAGTACTTC. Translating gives CASSLEGLRNEQYF.

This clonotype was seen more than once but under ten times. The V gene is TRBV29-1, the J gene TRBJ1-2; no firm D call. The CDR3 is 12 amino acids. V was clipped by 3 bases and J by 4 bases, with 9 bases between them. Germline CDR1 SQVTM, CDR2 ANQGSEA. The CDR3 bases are TGCAGCGTTGATCGGGCGAGCTATGGCTACACCTTC. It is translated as CSVDRASYGYTF.

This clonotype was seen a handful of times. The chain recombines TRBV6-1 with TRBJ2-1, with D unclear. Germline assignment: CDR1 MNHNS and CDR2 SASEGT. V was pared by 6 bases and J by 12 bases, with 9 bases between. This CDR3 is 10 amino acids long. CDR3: CASSGDRQFF. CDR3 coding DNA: TGTGCCAGCAGCGGTGATCGGCAGTTCTTC.

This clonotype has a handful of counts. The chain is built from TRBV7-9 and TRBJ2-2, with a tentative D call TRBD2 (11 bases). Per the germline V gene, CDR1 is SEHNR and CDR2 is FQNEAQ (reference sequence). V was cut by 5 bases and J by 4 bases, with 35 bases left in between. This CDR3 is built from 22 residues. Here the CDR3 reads CASSTRQGASYLAGGSTGELFF. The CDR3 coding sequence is TGTGCCAGCAGCACCCGACAGGGGGCAAGCTATCTAGCGGGAGGATCCACCGGGGAGCTGTTTTTT.

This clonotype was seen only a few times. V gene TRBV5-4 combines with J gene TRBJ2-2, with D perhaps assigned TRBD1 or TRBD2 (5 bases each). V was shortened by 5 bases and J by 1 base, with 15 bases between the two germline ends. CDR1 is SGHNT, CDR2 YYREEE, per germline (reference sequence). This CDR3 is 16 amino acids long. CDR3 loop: CASRIGTDLNTGELFF. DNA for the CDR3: TGTGCCAGCAGGATCGGGACCGATTTGAACACCGGGGAGCTGTTTTTT.

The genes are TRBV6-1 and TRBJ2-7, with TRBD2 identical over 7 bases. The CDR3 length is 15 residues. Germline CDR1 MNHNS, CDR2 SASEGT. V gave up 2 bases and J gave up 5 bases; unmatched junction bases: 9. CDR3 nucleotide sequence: TGTGCCAGCAGTGAAAAGGGCGGGAGAGAGGACGAGCAGTACTTC. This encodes CASSEKGGREDEQYF.

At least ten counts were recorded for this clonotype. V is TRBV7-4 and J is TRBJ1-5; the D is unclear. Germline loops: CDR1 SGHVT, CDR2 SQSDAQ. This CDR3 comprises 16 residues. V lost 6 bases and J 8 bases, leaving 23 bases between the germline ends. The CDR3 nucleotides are TGTGCCAGCAGATGGGTGCGTAGAGTCGGTAACGAGCCCCAGCATTTT. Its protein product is CASRWVRRVGNEPQHF.

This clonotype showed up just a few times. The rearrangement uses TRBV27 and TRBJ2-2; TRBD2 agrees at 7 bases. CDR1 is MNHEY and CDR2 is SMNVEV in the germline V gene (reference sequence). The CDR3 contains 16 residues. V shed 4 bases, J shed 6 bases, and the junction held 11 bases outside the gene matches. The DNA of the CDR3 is TGTGCCAGCAGTTGGTTGCGGGAGTTGGGTCCCGGGGAGCTGTTTTTT. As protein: CASSWLRELGPGELFF.

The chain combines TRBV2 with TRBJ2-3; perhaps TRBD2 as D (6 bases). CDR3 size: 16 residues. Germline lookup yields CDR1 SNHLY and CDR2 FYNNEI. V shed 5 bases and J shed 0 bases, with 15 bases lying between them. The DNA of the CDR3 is TGTGCCAGCAGTCCGGGACTCAAATATAGCACAGATACGCAGTATTTT. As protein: CASSPGLKYSTDTQYF.

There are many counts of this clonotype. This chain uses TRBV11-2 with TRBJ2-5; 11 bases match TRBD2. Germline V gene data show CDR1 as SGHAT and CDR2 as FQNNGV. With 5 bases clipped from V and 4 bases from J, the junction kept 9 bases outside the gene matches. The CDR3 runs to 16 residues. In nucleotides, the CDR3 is TGTGCCAGCAGCATCATAGCGGGGGGGCCGCGAGAGACCCAGTACTTC. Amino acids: CASSIIAGGPRETQYF.

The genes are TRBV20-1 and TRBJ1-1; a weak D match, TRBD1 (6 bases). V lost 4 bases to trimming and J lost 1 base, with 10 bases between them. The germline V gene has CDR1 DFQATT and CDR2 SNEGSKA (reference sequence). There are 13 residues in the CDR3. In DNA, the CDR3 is TGCAGTGCTATTGGACAGAAGAACACTGAAGCTTTCTTT. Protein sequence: CSAIGQKNTEAFF.

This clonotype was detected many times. CDR3 residues: CASSFRDRGHEQYF. CDR3 in DNA: TGTGCCAGCAGCTTCCGGGACAGGGGGCACGAGCAGTACTTC. The chain joins TRBV11-2 to TRBJ2-7, with 12 bases that match TRBD1. V dropped 3 bases and J dropped 5; count of bases not matched to a gene: 2. The CDR3 contains 14 residues. The germline gives CDR1 SGHAT, CDR2 FQNNGV.

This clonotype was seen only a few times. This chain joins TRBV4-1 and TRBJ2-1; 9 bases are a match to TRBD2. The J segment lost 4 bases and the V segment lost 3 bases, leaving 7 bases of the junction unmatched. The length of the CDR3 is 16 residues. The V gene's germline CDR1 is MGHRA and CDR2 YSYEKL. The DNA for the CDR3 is TGCGCCAGCAGCCAGAGCGGGGGGCCCGTTTACAATGAGCAGTTCTTC. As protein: CASSQSGGPVYNEQFF.

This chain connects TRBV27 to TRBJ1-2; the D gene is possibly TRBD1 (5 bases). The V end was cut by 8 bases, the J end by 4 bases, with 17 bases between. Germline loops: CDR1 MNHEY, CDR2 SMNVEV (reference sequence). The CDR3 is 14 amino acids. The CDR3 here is CASGRGGDRYGYTF. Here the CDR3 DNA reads TGTGCCAGCGGCCGGGGGGGGGATCGCTATGGCTACACCTTC.

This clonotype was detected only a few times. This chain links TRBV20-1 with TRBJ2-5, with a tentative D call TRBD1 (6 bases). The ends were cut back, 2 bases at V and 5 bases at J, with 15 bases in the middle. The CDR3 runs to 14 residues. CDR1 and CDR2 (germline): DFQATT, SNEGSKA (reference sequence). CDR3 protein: CSARLGRGRETQYF. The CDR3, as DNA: TGCAGTGCTAGATTAGGCAGGGGCCGGGAGACCCAGTACTTC.

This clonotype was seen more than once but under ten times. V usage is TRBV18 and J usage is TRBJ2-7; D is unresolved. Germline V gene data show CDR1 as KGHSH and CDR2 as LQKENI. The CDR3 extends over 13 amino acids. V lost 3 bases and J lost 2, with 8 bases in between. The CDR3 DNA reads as TGTGCCAGCTCACCCGGCAGCCCCTACGAGCAGTACTTC. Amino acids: CASSPGSPYEQYF.

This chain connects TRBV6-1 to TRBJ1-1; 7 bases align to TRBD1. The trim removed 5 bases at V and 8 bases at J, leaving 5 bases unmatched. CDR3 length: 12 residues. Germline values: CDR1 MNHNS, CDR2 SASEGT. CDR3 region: CASSQRQGEAFF. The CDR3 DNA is TGTGCCAGCAGTCAACGACAGGGAGAAGCTTTCTTT.

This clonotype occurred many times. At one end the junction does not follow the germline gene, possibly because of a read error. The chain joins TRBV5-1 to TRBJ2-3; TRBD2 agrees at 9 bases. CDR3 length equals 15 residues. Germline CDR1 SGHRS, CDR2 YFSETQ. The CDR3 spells CASSLTSGGTDTQYF. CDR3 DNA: TGTGCCAGCAGTTTGACTAGCGGTGGCACAGATACGCAGTATTTT.

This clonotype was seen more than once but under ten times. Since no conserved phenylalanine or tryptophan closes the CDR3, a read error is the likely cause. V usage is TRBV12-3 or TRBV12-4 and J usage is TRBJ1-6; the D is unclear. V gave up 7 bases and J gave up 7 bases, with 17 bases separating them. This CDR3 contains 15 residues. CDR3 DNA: TGTGCCAGCAAATCTAGAGAGGGAGAAAATTCACCCCTCCACCTT. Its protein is CASKSREGENSPLHL.

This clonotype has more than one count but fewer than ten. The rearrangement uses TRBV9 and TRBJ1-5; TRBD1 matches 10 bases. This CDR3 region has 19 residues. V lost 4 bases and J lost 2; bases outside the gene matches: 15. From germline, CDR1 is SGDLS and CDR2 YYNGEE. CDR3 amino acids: CASSPHGQGVTVRNQPQHF. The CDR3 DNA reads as TGTGCCAGCAGCCCTCACGGACAGGGGGTTACGGTGCGCAATCAGCCCCAGCATTTT.

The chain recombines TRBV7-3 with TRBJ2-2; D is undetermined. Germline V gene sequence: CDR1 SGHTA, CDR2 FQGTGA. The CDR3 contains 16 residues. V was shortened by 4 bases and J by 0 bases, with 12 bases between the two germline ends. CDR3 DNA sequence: TGTGCCAGCAGCTCGGTAGGGCGGTCGAACACCGGGGAGCTGTTTTTT. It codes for CASSSVGRSNTGELFF.

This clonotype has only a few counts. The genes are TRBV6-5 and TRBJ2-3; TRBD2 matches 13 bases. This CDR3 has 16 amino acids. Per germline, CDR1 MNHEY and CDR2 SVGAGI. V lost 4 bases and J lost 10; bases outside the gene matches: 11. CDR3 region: CASSWRTSGRAGAQYF. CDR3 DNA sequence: TGTGCCAGCAGTTGGAGAACTAGCGGGAGGGCCGGTGCGCAGTATTTT.

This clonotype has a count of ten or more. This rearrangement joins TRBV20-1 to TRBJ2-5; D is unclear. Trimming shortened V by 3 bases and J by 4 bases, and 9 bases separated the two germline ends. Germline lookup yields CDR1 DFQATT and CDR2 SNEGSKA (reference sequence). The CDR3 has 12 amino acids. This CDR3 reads CSARSTAETQYF. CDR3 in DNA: TGCAGTGCTAGGTCGACGGCAGAGACCCAGTACTTC.

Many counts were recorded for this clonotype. The chain's CDR3 is CASRSWLGSDTQYF. DNA of the CDR3: TGTGCCAGCAGGTCTTGGCTAGGATCAGATACGCAGTATTTT. The V call is TRBV28, the J call TRBJ2-3; D ambiguous. The V end lost 6 bases, the J end lost 4 bases, and 14 bases lay between the germline ends. There are 14 residues in the CDR3. Germline CDR1 reads MDHEN; CDR2 reads SYDVKM.

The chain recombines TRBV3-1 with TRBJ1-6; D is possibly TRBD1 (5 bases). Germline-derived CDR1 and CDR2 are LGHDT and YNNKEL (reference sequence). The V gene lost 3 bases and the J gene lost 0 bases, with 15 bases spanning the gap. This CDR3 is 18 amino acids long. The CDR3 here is CASSQGLTGGSYNSPLHF. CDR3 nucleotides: TGTGCCAGCAGCCAGGGGTTAACAGGAGGCTCCTATAATTCACCCCTCCACTTT.

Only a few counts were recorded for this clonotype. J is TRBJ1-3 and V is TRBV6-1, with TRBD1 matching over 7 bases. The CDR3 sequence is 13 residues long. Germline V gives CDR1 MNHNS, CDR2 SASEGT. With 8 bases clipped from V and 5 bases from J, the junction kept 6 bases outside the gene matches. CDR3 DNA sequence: TGTGCCAGCCGTGGGACAGTTAGAAACACCATATATTTT. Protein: CASRGTVRNTIYF.

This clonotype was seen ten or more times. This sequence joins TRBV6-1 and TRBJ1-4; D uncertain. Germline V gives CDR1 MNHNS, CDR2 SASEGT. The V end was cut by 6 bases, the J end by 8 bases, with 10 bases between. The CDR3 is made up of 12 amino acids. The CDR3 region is CASSDGLEKLFF. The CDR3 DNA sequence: TGTGCCAGCAGCGACGGATTAGAAAAACTGTTTTTT.

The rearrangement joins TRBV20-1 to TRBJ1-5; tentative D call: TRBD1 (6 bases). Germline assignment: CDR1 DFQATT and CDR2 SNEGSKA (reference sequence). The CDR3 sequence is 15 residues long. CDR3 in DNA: TGCAGCGGTCAGGTGGGGGGGGCTAGCAATCAGCCCCAGCATTTT. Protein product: CSGQVGGASNQPQHF.

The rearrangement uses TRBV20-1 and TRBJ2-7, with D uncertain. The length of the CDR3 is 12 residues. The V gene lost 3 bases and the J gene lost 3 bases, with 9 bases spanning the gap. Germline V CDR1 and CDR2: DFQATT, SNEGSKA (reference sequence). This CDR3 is CSASPANYEQYF. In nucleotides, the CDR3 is TGCAGTGCTAGTCCCGCCAACTACGAGCAGTACTTC.

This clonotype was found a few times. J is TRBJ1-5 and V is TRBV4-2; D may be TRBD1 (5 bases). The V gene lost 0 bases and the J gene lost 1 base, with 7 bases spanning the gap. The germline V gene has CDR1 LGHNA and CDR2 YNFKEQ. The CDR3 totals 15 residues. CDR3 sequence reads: CASSQDWGSNQPQHF. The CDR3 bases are TGTGCCAGCAGCCAAGATTGGGGGAGCAATCAGCCCCAGCATTTT.

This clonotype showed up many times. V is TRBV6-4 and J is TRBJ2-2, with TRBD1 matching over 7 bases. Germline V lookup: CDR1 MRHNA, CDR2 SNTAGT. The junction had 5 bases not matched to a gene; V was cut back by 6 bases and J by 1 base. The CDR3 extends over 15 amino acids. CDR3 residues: CASSPGTENTGELFF. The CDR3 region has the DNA TGTGCCAGCAGCCCTGGGACAGAGAACACCGGGGAGCTGTTTTTT.

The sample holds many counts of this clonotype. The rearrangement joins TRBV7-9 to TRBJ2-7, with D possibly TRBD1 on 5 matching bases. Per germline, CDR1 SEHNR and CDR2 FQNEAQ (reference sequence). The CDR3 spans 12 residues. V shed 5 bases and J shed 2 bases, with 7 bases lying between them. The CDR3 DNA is TGTGCCAGCAGCGACAGAGCCTACGAGCAGTACTTC. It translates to CASSDRAYEQYF.